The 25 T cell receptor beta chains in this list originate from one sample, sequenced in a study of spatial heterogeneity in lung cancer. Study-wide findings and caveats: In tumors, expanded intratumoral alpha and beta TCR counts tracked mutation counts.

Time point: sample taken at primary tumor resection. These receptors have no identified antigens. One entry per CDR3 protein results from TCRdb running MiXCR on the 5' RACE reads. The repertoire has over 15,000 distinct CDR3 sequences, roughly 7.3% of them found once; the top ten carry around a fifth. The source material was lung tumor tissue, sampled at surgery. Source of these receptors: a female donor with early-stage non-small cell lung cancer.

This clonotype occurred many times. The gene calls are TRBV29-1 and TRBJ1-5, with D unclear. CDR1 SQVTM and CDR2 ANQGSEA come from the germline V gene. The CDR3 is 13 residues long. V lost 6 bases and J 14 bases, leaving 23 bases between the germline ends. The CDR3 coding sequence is TGCAGCGTGCAGCCCCGGCAGGACGGTGTTGAGCATTTT. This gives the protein CSVQPRQDGVEHF. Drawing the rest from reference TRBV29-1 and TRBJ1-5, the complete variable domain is SAVISQKPSRDICQRGTSLTIQCQVDSQVTMMFWYRQQPGQSLTLIATANQGSEATYESGFVIDKFPISRPNLTFSTLTVSNMSPEDSSIYLCSVQPRQDGVEHFGDGTRLSIL.

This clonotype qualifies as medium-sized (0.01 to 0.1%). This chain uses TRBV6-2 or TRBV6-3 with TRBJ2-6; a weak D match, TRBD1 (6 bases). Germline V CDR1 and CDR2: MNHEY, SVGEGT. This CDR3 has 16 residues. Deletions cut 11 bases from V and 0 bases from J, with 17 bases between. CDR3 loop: CAVKTGQTSGANVLTF. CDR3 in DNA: TGTGCCGTTAAGACAGGACAAACCTCTGGGGCCAACGTCCTGACTTTC.

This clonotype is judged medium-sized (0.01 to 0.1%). The CDR3 loop reads CASSAGQGSDEQYF. In DNA, the CDR3 is TGTGCCAGCAGCGCGGGACAGGGGAGCGACGAGCAGTACTTC. The rearrangement links TRBV5-5 to TRBJ2-7; 10 bases line up with TRBD1. Trimming cost V 4 bases and J 5 bases; bases outside gene matches: 6. The CDR3 length is 14 residues. Germline V CDR1 and CDR2: SGHKS, YYEKEE (reference sequence).

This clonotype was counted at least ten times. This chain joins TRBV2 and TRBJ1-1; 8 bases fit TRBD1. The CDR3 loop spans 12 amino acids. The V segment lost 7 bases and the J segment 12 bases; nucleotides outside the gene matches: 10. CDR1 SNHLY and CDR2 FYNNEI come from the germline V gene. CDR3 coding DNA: TGTGCCAGCACCAGGTCCCGGGACAGGTCTTTCTTT. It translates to CASTRSRDRSFF.

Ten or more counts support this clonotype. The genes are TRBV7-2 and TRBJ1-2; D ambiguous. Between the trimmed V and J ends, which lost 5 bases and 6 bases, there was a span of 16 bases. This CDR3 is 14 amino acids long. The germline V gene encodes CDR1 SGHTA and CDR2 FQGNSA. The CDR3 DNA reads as TGTGCCAGCAGCCCCCCCATGAGGGTCCATGGCTACACCTTC. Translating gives CASSPPMRVHGYTF.

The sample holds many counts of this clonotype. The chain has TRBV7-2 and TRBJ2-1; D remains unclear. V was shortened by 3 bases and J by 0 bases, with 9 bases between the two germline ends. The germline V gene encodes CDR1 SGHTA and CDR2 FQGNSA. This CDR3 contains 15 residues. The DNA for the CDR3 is TGTGCCAGCAGCTTTTCTTTTAGCTCCTACAATGAGCAGTTCTTC. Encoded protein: CASSFSFSSYNEQFF.

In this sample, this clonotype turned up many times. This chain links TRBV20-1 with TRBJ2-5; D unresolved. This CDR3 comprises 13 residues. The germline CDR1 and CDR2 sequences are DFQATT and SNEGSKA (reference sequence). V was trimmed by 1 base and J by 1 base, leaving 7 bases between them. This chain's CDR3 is CSARGGAQETQYF. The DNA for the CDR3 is TGCAGTGCTAGAGGCGGAGCCCAAGAGACCCAGTACTTC.

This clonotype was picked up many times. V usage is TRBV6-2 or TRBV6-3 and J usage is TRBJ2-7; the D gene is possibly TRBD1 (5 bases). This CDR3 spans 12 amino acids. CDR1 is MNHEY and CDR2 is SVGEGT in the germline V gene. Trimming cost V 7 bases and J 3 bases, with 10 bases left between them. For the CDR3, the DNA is TGTGCCAGCAAGGGCAGGGTCTACGAGCAGTACTTC. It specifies CASKGRVYEQYF.

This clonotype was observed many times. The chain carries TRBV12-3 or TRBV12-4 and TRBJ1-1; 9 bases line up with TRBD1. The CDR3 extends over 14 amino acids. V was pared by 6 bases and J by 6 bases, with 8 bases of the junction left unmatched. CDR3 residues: CASSLTGGNSEAFF. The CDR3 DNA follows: TGTGCCAGCAGCCTGACAGGGGGAAACTCTGAAGCTTTCTTT.

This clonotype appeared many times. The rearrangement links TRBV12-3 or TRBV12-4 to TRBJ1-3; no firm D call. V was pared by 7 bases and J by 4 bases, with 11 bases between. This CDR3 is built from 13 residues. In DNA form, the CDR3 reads TGTGCCAGCACTACTCAGTCGGGAAACACCATATATTTT. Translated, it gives CASTTQSGNTIYF.

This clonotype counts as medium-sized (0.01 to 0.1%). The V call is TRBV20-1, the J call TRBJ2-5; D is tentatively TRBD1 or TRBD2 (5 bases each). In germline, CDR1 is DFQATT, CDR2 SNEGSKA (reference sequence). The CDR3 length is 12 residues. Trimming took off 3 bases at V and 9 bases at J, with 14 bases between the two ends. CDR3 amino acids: CSASTGLGAQYF. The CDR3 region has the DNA TGCAGTGCTAGTACGGGCCTGGGGGCCCAGTACTTC.

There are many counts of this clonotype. The CDR3 region has the DNA TGTGCCAGCAGCCCGGGACTAGCGGCTAGCACAGATACGCAGTATTTT. Its protein product is CASSPGLAASTDTQYF. The V call is TRBV5-6, the J call TRBJ2-3; 11 nucleotides align to TRBD2. CDR3 size: 16 residues. Germline CDR1 and CDR2: SGHDT and YYEEEE. Losses at the gene ends were 4 bases for V and 0 bases for J; bases not matched to a gene: 4.

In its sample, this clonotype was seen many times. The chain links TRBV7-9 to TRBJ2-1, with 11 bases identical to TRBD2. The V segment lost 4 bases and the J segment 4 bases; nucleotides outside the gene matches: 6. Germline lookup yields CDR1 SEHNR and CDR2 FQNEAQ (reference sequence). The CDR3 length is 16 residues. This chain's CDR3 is CASSSQTSGAYNEQFF. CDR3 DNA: TGTGCCAGCAGCTCCCAGACTAGCGGGGCTTACAATGAGCAGTTCTTC.

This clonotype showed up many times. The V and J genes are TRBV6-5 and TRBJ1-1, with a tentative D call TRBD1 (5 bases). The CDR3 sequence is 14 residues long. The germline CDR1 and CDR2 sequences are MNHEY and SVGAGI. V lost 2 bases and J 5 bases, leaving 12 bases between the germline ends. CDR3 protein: CASSYGQGGTEAFF. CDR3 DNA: TGTGCCAGCAGTTACGGGCAGGGTGGAACTGAAGCTTTCTTT.

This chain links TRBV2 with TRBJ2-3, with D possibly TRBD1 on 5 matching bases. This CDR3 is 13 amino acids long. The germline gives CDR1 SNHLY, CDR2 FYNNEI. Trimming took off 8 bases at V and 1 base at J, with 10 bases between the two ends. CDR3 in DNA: TGTGCCAGCTTTGTAGGGGGCACAGATACGCAGTATTTT. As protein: CASFVGGTDTQYF.

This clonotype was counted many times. In DNA, the CDR3 is TGTGCCAGCAGCGGGACAGACTATGGCTACACCTTC. Its protein product is CASSGTDYGYTF. The J gene is TRBJ1-2, the V gene TRBV9; tentatively, D is TRBD1 (6 bases). Trimming removed 3 bases from V and 3 bases from J, with 6 bases in between. Germline V CDR1 and CDR2: SGDLS, YYNGEE. The CDR3 contains 12 residues.

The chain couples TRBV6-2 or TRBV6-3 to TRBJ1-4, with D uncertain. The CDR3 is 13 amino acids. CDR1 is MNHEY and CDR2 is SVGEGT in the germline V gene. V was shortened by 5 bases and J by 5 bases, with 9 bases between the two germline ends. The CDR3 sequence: CASSGPSNEKLFF. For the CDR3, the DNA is TGTGCCAGCAGTGGCCCCTCGAATGAAAAACTGTTTTTT.

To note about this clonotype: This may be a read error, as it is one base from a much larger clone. The CDR3 loop reads CASSSREATTYGYTF. In DNA form, the CDR3 reads TGTGCCAGCAGCTCCCGGGAGGCCACTACCTATGGCTACACCTTC. V usage is TRBV7-2 and J usage is TRBJ1-2; D remains unclear. Looked up from germline, CDR1 is SGHTA and CDR2 is FQGNSA. V was trimmed by 4 bases and J by 4 bases, leaving 16 bases between them. The CDR3 consists of 15 residues.

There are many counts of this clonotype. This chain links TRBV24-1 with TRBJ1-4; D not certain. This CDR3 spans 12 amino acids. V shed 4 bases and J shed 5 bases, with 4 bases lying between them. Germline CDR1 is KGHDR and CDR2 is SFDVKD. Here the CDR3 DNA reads TGTGCCACCAGTGAGGGGAATGAAAAACTGTTTTTT. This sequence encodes CATSEGNEKLFF.

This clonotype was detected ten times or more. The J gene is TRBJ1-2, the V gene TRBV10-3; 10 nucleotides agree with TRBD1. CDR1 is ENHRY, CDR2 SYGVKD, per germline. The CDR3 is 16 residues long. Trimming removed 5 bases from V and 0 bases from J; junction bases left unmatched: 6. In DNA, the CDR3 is TGTGCCATCAGTCTGGGACAGGGGCGTGCTAACTATGGCTACACCTTC. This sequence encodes CAISLGQGRANYGYTF.

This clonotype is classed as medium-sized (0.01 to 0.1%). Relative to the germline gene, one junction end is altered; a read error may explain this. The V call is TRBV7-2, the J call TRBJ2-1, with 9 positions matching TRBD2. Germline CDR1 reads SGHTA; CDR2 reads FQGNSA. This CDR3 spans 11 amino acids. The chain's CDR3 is CASSLSGGSAF. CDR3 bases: TGTGCCAGCAGCCTTAGCGGGGGAAGTGCTTTC.

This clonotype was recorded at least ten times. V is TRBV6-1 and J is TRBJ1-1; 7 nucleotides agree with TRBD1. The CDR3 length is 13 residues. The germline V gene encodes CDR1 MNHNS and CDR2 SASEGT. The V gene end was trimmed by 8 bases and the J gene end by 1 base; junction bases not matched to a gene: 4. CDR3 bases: TGTGCCAGCGTGGGACAGTCGAACACTGAAGCTTTCTTT. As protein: CASVGQSNTEAFF.

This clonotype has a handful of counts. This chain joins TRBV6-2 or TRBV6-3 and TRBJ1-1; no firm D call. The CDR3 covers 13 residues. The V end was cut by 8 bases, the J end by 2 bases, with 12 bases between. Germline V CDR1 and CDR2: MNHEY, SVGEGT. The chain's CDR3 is CASVPAGNTEAFF. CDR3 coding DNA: TGTGCCAGCGTTCCGGCGGGTAACACTGAAGCTTTCTTT.

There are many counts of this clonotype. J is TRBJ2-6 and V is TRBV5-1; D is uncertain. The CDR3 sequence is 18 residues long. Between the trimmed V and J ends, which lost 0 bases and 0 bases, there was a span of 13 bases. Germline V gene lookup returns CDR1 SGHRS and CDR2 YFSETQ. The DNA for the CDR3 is TGCGCCAGCAGCTTGGTCCTCGGTCCCAGCTCTGGGGCCAACGTCCTGACTTTC. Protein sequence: CASSLVLGPSSGANVLTF.

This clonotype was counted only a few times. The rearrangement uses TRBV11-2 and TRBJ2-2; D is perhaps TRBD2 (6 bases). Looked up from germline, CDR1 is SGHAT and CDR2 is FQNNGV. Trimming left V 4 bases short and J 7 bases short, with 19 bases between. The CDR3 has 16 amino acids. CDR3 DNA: TGTGCCAGCAGCTATAGCGGATTTTGGGGAGTCGGGGAGCTGTTTTTT. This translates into CASSYSGFWGVGELFF.